A single sample gave rise to the 7 T cell receptor beta chains below, sequenced in a study of blood T cell repertoires in COVID-19. Sequenced by immunoSEQ multiplex PCR; TCRdb stores in-frame clones only, minus some. The sample has fewer than 300,000 clones, less than 90% seen once; the top ten hold roughly 13%. The specimen sequenced was peripheral blood. These receptors were taken from a human donor in a cohort sampled during active COVID-19.

The chain couples TRBV28 to TRBJ2-7, with 8 bases that match TRBD2. With V trimmed by 5 bases and J by 0 bases, 6 bases remained unmatched. The germline V gene encodes CDR1 MDHEN and CDR2 SYDVKM. This CDR3 is 15 amino acids long. The CDR3 here is CASSPAGALSYEQYF. Written as DNA, the CDR3 is TGTGCCAGCAGTCCAGCGGGAGCCCTCTCCTACGAGCAGTACTTC. Variable domain in full (rest from reference TRBV28 and TRBJ2-7): DVKVTQSSRYLVKRTGEKVFLECVQDMDHENMFWYRQDPGLGLRLIYFSYDVKMKEKGDIPEGYSVSREKKERFSLILESASTNQTSMYLCASSPAGALSYEQYFGPGTRLTVT.

This clone has just one count. The V call is TRBV4-3, the J call TRBJ1-5; D remains ambiguous. Trimming stripped 0 bases from V and 4 bases from J, with 7 bases between. CDR1 is LGHNA, CDR2 YSLEER, per germline. The CDR3 spans 14 residues. CDR3 region: CASSQERMNQPQHF. The CDR3 region has the DNA TGCGCCAGCAGCCAAGAGAGAATGAATCAGCCCCAGCATTTT.

The chain combines TRBV9 with TRBJ2-2, with 10 bases lining up with TRBD2. Germline CDR1 is SGDLS and CDR2 is YYNGEE. The CDR3 is made up of 17 amino acids. J lost 0 bases, V lost 0 bases, and 2 bases had no gene match. The CDR3 bases are TGTGCCAGCAGCGTAGTGGGGACTAGCGCGAACACCGGGGAGCTGTTTTTT. It translates to CASSVVGTSANTGELFF.

A word on this clone: Different DNA sequences within this sample yield the same CDR3. The J gene is TRBJ2-7, the V gene TRBV7-8; no clear D. This CDR3 has 12 residues. The germline V gene has CDR1 SGHVS and CDR2 FQNEAQ. The V and J ends lost 1 base and 6 bases respectively, with 7 bases between them. The DNA for the CDR3 is TGTGCCAGCAGCTTAGGCTCGGGCGAGCAGTACTTC. Protein product: CASSLGSGEQYF.

The chain links TRBV6-2 or TRBV6-3 to TRBJ2-2; 8 bases are a match to TRBD2. Germline CDR1 MNHEY, CDR2 SVGEGT. V lost 4 bases, J lost 2 bases, and 9 bases stayed unmatched. The CDR3 contains 17 residues. The CDR3 sequence is CASSLTSGSPNTGELFF. Written as DNA, the CDR3 is TGTGCCAGCAGTTTAACTAGCGGCTCTCCTAACACCGGGGAGCTGTTTTTT.

The chain is built from TRBV18 and TRBJ2-3; TRBD1 agrees at 7 bases. Germline lookup yields CDR1 KGHSH and CDR2 LQKENI. J lost 0 bases, V lost 6 bases, and 6 bases had no gene match. The length of the CDR3 is 15 residues. As DNA, the CDR3 is TGTGCCAGCTCGCAACCGGGACAGAGCACAGATACGCAGTATTTT. It translates to CASSQPGQSTDTQYF.

This sequence joins TRBV28 and TRBJ1-1, with D unclear. Deletions cut 3 bases from V and 7 bases from J, with 6 bases between. Germline CDR1 and CDR2: MDHEN and SYDVKM. CDR3 length equals 11 residues. In nucleotides, the CDR3 is TGTGCCAGCAGTTTCAGATTTGAAGCTTTCTTT. This gives the protein CASSFRFEAFF.